This TCR beta chain was profiled in a study of cytomegalovirus exposure and HLA in healthy donors. The germline V gene encodes CDR1 MNHEY and CDR2 SMNVEV (reference sequence). CDR3 length: 18 residues. V trimming: 6 bases; J trimming: 5 bases; junction bases outside the gene matches: 15. 13 Jbeta primers and 60 Vbeta primers were used for the PCR. Some clones are missing from TCRdb's copy, which holds only in-frame ones; the method was immunoSEQ multiplex PCR. The repertoire holds roughly 130,000 clones, with around 69% as singletons. Sequencing used PBMCs. This rearrangement joins TRBV27 to TRBJ2-1; 11 bases are a match to TRBD1. The sequence derives from a human donor in good health. The CDR3 here is CASRGTGGWAQHNNEQFF. The CDR3 nucleotides read TGTGCCAGCAGAGGGACAGGGGGGTGGGCTCAACACAACAATGAGCAGTTCTTC.